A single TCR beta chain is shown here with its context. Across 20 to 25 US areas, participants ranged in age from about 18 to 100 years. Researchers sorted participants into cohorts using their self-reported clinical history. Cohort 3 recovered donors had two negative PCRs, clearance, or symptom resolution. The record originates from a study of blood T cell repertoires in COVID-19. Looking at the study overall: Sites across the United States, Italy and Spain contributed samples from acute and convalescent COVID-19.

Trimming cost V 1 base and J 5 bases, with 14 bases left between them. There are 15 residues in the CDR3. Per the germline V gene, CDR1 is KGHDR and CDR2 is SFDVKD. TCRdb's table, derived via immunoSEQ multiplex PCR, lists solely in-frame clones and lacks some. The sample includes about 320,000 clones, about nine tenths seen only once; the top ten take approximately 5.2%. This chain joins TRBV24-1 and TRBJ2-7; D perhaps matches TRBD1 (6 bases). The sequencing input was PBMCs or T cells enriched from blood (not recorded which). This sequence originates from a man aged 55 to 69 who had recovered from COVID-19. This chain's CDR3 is CATSDFDGGPNEQYF. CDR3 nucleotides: TGTGCCACCAGTGATTTTGATGGGGGCCCCAACGAGCAGTACTTC.